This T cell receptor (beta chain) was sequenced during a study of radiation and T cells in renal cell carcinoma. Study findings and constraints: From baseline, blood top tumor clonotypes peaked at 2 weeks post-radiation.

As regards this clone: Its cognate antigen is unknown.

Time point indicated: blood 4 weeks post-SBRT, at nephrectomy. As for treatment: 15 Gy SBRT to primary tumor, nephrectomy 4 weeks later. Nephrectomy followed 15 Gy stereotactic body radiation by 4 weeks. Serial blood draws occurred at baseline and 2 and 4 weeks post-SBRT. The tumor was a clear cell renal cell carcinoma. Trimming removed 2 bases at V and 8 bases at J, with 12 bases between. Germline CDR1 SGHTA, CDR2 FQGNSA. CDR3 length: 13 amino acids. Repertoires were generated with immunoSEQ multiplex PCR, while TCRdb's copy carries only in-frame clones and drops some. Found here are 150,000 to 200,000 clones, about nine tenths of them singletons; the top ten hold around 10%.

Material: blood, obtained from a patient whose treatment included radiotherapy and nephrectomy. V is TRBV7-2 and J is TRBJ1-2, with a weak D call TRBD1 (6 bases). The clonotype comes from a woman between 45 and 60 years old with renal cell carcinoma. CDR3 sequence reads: CASSLQGNRGYTF. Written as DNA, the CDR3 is TGTGCCAGCAGCTTACAGGGGAACCGCGGCTACACCTTC.